Below, 9 T cell receptor beta chains from the same sample are listed, as sequenced in a study of blood T cell repertoires in COVID-19. Libraries were prepared by immunoSEQ multiplex PCR; TCRdb keeps only in-frame clonotypes and omits some of them. Altogether roughly 100,000 clones are present, 80% to 90% being singletons, with the ten largest covering 15% to 20%. Material: peripheral blood. The receptors come from a human donor in a cohort sampled during active COVID-19.

Comments on this clone: Other nucleotide sequences from this sample produce the same CDR3. V gene TRBV7-9 combines with J gene TRBJ2-2; D is uncertain. V shed 3 bases and J shed 2 bases, with 4 bases lying between them. CDR3 size: 13 residues. Germline V lookup: CDR1 SEHNR, CDR2 FQNEAQ (reference sequence). This CDR3 is CASSFRNTGELFF. CDR3 coding DNA: TGTGCCAGCAGCTTTAGAAACACCGGGGAGCTGTTTTTT. The variable domain in full, with the rest retrieved from reference TRBV7-9 and TRBJ2-2, is DTGVSQNPRHKITKRGQNVTFRCDPISEHNRLYWYRQTLGQGPEFLTYFQNEAQLEKSRLLSDRFSAERPKGSFSTLEIQRTEQGDSAMYLCASSFRNTGELFFGEGSRLTVL.

A few counts support this clone. The gene calls are TRBV11-3 and TRBJ2-1; 7 nucleotides line up with TRBD2. CDR1 SGHNT and CDR2 YENEEA come from the germline V gene. Trimming cost V 3 bases and J 6 bases; bases outside gene matches: 8. The CDR3 consists of 15 residues. The CDR3 region is CASSFSGVRSNEQFF. The CDR3 DNA follows: TGTGCCAGCAGCTTCAGCGGGGTCAGGTCCAATGAGCAGTTCTTC.

The chain couples TRBV27 to TRBJ2-3, with TRBD2 matching over 9 bases. Germline V gene lookup returns CDR1 MNHEY and CDR2 SMNVEV (reference sequence). The CDR3 has 21 amino acids. V shed 1 base, J shed 0 bases, and the junction held 17 bases outside the gene matches. The CDR3 DNA sequence: TGTGCCAGCAGTTTATGGAGGGGGGTAGCGGGGGCCCGTGCTAGCACAGATACGCAGTATTTT. It translates to CASSLWRGVAGARASTDTQYF.

The CDR3: CASSPRGQGTEAFF. Written as DNA, the CDR3 is TGTGCCAGCAGCCCTAGGGGGCAGGGCACTGAAGCTTTCTTT. The rearrangement uses TRBV9 and TRBJ1-1; 7 positions agree with TRBD1. This CDR3 is built from 14 residues. CDR1 and CDR2 from the germline V gene are SGDLS and YYNGEE. J was trimmed by 4 bases and V by 4 bases; bases with no gene match: 7.

The rearrangement uses TRBV4-1 and TRBJ2-7; tentative D call: TRBD2 (6 bases). Germline loops: CDR1 MGHRA, CDR2 YSYEKL. Trimming pared 1 base from V and 0 bases from J, leaving 22 bases between. The CDR3 spans 19 residues. The CDR3 reads CASSQGAASGSGYSYEQYF. For the CDR3, the DNA is TGCGCCAGCAGCCAAGGAGCGGCAAGCGGGTCAGGGTACTCCTACGAGCAGTACTTC.

The V call is TRBV18, the J call TRBJ1-6; tentative D call: TRBD1 (6 bases). The V end was cut by 4 bases, the J end by 9 bases, with 10 bases between. This CDR3 is built from 13 residues. The germline V gene has CDR1 KGHSH and CDR2 LQKENI. The CDR3 DNA follows: TGTGCCAGCTCACTGCAAGGGGGTTCACCCCTCCACTTT. Translated, it gives CASSLQGGSPLHF.

The chain links TRBV6-5 to TRBJ1-1; tentative D call: TRBD1 (5 bases). Germline V lookup: CDR1 MNHEY, CDR2 SVGAGI. This CDR3 comprises 12 residues. Trimming pared 11 bases from V and 0 bases from J, leaving 10 bases between. The CDR3 coding sequence is TGTGCCGTAGACAGACTGAACACTGAAGCTTTCTTT. Its protein product is CAVDRLNTEAFF.

This clone was counted only a few times. This chain connects TRBV4-1 to TRBJ2-7; TRBD1 aligns across 7 bases. After removal of 4 bases from V and 0 bases from J, the junction contained 9 bases not matched to a gene. The germline gives CDR1 MGHRA, CDR2 YSYEKL. The CDR3 has 16 amino acids. The CDR3 sequence: CASSPQQGSLSYEQYF. In DNA, the CDR3 is TGCGCCAGCAGCCCCCAACAGGGGTCTCTCTCCTACGAGCAGTACTTC.

The chain links TRBV5-1 to TRBJ1-4; 10 bases are a match to TRBD1. Per germline, CDR1 SGHRS and CDR2 YFSETQ. V shed 4 bases and J 6 bases; nucleotides not matched to a gene: 3. This CDR3 is built from 14 residues. The CDR3 nucleotides read TGCGCCAGCAGCAGCGGGACAGGGGATGAAAAACTGTTTTTT. Amino acid sequence: CASSSGTGDEKLFF.